Sequencing of this T cell receptor beta chain was carried out in a study of blood T cell repertoires in COVID-19. In the study overall: Samples of COVID-19 (acute and convalescent) were obtained from the United States, Italy and Spain.

Using immunoSEQ multiplex PCR, the repertoire was profiled, and TCRdb retains in-frame clones only, with some absent. Among over 50,000 clones listed, more than 75% were seen once. Deletions cut 6 bases from V and 4 bases from J, with 10 bases between. The CDR3 runs 13 residues. The TCR was taken from a man in his forties or fifties with active COVID-19. The J gene is TRBJ1-5, the V gene TRBV12-3 or TRBV12-4; no reliable D call. Sequenced material: peripheral blood. DNA for the CDR3: TGTGCCAGCAGCACTTCGGGGAATCAGCCCCAGCATTTT. Amino acid sequence: CASSTSGNQPQHF.